The 3 T cell receptor beta chains below come from one sample, sequenced in a study of cytotoxic CD8 clonotypes in ibrutinib-treated CLL. Sequencing used immunoSEQ multiplex PCR; TCRdb keeps in-frame clones, though not all of them. The data hold some 300,000 clones, with roughly 79% observed a single time. Material: PBMCs, obtained before ibrutinib treatment. Every receptor here comes from a human donor with chronic lymphocytic leukemia.

This clone turned up a few times. The rearrangement links TRBV5-1 to TRBJ2-2; 10 positions agree with TRBD1. Losses at the gene ends were 4 bases for V and 6 bases for J; bases not matched to a gene: 9. This CDR3 has 16 residues. Per germline, CDR1 SGHRS and CDR2 YFSETQ. The DNA of the CDR3 is TGCGCCAGCAGCCAGGGACAGGGGAGTTCGGCCGGGGAGCTGTTTTTT. The encoded protein is CASSQGQGSSAGELFF. The full variable domain, with the rest looked up from reference TRBV5-1 and TRBJ2-2, is KAGVTQTPRYLIKTRGQQVTLSCSPISGHRSVSWYQQTPGQGLQFLFEYFSETQRNKGNFPGRFSGRQFSNSRSEMNVSTLELGDSALYLCASSQGQGSSAGELFFGEGSRLTVL.

In this sample, this clone turned up a few times. The gene calls are TRBV29-1 and TRBJ1-5; perhaps TRBD1 as D (5 bases). The CDR3 extends over 14 amino acids. Trimming cost V 4 bases and J 6 bases, with 16 bases left between them. Germline assignment: CDR1 SQVTM and CDR2 ANQGSEA. The CDR3 spells CSVAIGVEGQPQHF. The DNA for the CDR3 is TGCAGCGTTGCAATAGGGGTTGAGGGTCAGCCCCAGCATTTT.

The rearrangement joins TRBV29-1 to TRBJ2-3; a possible D gene is TRBD2 (6 bases). The ends were cut back, 3 bases at V and 1 base at J, with 14 bases in the middle. The germline gives CDR1 SQVTM, CDR2 ANQGSEA. The CDR3 runs 15 residues. CDR3 DNA sequence: TGCAGCGTTGATTTTTCGCGGGACGGCACAGATACGCAGTATTTT. This codes for CSVDFSRDGTDTQYF.